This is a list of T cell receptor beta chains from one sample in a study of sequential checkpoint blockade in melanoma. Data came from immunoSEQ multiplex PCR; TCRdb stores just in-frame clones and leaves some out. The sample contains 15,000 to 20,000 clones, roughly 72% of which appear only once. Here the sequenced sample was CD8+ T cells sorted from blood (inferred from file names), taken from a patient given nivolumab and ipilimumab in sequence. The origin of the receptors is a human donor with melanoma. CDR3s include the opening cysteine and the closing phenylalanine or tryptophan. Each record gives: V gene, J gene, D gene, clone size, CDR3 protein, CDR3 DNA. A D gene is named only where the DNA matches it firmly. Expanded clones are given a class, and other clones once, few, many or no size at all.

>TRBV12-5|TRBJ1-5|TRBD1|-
CASGLPDREMLPQHF
TGTGCTAGTGGTTTACCCGACAGGGAAATGCTGCCCCAGCATTTT
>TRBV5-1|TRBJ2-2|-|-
CASSLEGAGELFF
TGCGCCAGCAGCTTGGAGGGGGCCGGGGAGCTGTTTTTT
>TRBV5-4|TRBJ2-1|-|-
CASSDRTLGTYNEQFF
TGTGCCAGCAGCGACCGAACGCTCGGGACCTACAATGAGCAGTTCTTC
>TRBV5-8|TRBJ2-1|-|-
CASSPGGDEQFF
TGTGCCAGCAGCCCTGGGGGCGATGAGCAGTTCTTC
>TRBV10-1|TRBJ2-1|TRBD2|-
CASSEGLAGHNEQFF
TGCGCCAGCAGTGAGGGCCTAGCGGGGCACAATGAGCAGTTCTTC
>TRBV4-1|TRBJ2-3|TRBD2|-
CASSLRTSGGDTQYF
TGCGCCAGCAGCCTTCGGACTAGCGGGGGGGATACGCAGTATTTT
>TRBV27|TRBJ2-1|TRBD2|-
CASSLELAGHGNNEQFF
TGTGCCAGCAGTTTGGAGCTAGCGGGGCATGGGAACAATGAGCAGTTCTTC
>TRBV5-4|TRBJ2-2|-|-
CASSPGAENTGELFF
TGTGCCAGCAGCCCTGGGGCGGAGAACACCGGGGAGCTGTTTTTT
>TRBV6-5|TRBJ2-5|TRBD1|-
CASSYTWDSAEETQYF
TGTGCCAGCAGTTACACCTGGGACAGCGCAGAGGAGACCCAGTACTTC
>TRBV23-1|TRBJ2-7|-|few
CASSQRFSYEQYF
TGCGCCAGCAGCCAGCGGTTCTCCTACGAGCAGTACTTC
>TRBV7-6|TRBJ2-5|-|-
CASSLVGQETQYF
TGTGCCAGCAGCTTAGTCGGCCAAGAGACCCAGTACTTC
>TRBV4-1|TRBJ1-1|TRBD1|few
CASSQKQGAEAFF
TGCGCCAGCAGCCAGAAACAGGGGGCTGAAGCTTTCTTT
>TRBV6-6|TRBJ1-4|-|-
CASSDVTGVNEKLFF
TGTGCCAGCAGTGACGTGACAGGAGTTAATGAAAAACTGTTTTTT
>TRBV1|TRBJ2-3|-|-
CTSSPGLLTDTQYF
TGCACCAGCAGCCCGGGACTACTCACAGATACGCAGTATTTT
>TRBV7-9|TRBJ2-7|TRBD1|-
CASSLAQGASQEQYF
TGTGCCAGCAGCTTAGCACAGGGGGCGTCTCAAGAGCAGTACTTC
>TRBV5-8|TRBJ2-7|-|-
CASSLVRGSYEQYF
TGTGCCAGCAGCTTGGTCAGGGGATCCTACGAGCAGTACTTC
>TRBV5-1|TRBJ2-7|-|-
CASSEGGAGYEQYF
TGCGCCAGCAGCGAAGGGGGGGCAGGCTACGAGCAGTACTTC
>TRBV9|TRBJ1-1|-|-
CASSVVEWNTEAFF
TGTGCCAGCAGCGTAGTAGAATGGAACACTGAAGCTTTCTTT
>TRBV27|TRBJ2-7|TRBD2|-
CASSLWGGTSSYEQYF
TGTGCCAGCAGTTTATGGGGGGGAACGAGCTCCTACGAGCAGTACTTC
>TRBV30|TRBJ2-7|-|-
CAWSISSYEQYF
TGTGCCTGGAGTATCAGCTCCTACGAGCAGTACTTC
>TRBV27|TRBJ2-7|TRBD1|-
CASSLSSGGSYEQYF
TGTGCCAGCAGTTTATCCTCAGGGGGCTCCTACGAGCAGTACTTC
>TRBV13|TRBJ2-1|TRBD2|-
CASSFMAASGGSYNEQFF
TGTGCCAGCAGCTTTATGGCGGCTAGCGGGGGTTCATACAATGAGCAGTTCTTC
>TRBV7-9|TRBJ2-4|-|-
CASSDGLASQNIQYF
TGTGCCAGCAGCGACGGTTTGGCTAGCCAAAACATTCAGTACTTC
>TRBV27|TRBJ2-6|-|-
CASSLYFGGANVLTF
TGTGCCAGCAGTTTATATTTCGGTGGGGCCAACGTCCTGACTTTC
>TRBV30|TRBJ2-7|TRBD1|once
CAWRETGVPLYEQYF
TGTGCCTGGAGGGAAACAGGGGTTCCTCTCTACGAGCAGTACTTC
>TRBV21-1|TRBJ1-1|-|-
CASSTLYRDRAMTEAFF
TGTGCCAGCAGCACCCTATACCGGGACAGGGCGATGACTGAAGCTTTCTTT
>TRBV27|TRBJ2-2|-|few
CASSLYYFVTGSDGGELFF
TGTGCCAGCAGTTTATATTATTTTGTGACAGGAAGTGACGGCGGGGAGCTGTTTTTT
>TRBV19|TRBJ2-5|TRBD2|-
CASSPGLAAETQYF
TGTGCCAGTAGTCCGGGACTAGCGGCCGAGACCCAGTACTTC
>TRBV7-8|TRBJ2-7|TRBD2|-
CASSLSRSGGTYEQYF
TGTGCCAGCAGCTTAAGTCGGTCCGGGGGGACCTACGAGCAGTACTTC
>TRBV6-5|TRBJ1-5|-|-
CASSYNYSNQPQHF
TGTGCCAGCAGTTACAACTATAGCAATCAGCCCCAGCATTTT
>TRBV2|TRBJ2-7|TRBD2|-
CASRVPKAGEKRVDEQYF
TGTGCCAGCAGGGTTCCTAAGGCGGGGGAAAAGAGGGTCGACGAGCAGTACTTC
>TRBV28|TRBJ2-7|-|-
CASSLGAAYEQYF
TGTGCCAGCAGTTTAGGGGCGGCCTACGAGCAGTACTTC
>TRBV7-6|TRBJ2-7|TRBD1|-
CASSLAVVGTGSYEQYF
TGTGCCAGCAGCTTAGCGGTGGTGGGGACAGGGAGCTACGAGCAGTACTTC
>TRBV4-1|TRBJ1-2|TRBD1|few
CASSLGQLEGANYGYTF
TGCGCCAGCAGCCTGGGACAGTTAGAGGGTGCTAACTATGGCTACACCTTC
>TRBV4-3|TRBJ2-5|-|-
CASSQDRGRETQYF
TGCGCCAGCAGCCAAGATAGGGGCAGGGAGACCCAGTACTTC
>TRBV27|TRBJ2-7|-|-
CASSLRRSLYYEQYF
TGTGCCAGCAGTTTACGTAGGAGCCTTTACTACGAGCAGTACTTC
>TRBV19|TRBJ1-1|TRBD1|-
CASSLGGLGITEAFF
TGTGCCAGTAGCCTAGGGGGCCTTGGGATCACTGAAGCTTTCTTT
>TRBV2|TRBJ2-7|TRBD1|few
CASSLPGQGGEQYF
TGTGCCAGCAGCTTGCCGGGACAGGGGGGTGAGCAGTACTTC
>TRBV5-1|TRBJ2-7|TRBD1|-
CASSSGTVVYEQYF
TGCGCCAGCAGCTCCGGGACAGTCGTCTACGAGCAGTACTTC
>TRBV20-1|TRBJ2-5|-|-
CSAHRAETQYF
TGCAGTGCTCACCGAGCTGAGACCCAGTACTTC
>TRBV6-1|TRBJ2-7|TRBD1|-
CASSIGTGVYEQYF
TGTGCCAGCAGCATCGGGACAGGGGTCTACGAGCAGTACTTC
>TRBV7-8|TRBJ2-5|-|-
CASSLEDVGGRHETQYF
TGTGCCAGCAGCTTAGAGGATGTCGGGGGACGACATGAGACCCAGTACTTC
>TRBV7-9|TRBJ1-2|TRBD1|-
CANPTGGSFYGYTF
TGTGCCAACCCGACAGGGGGGTCTTTCTATGGCTACACCTTC
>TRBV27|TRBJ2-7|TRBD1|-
CASSFGQGPYEQYF
TGTGCCAGCAGTTTCGGACAGGGTCCCTACGAGCAGTACTTC
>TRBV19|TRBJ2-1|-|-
CASQRGGVALHNEQFF
TGTGCCAGTCAAAGGGGTGGAGTAGCTTTACACAATGAGCAGTTCTTC
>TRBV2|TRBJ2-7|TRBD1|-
CASSSGQAHLGGYEQYF
TGTGCCAGCAGTTCGGGACAGGCTCATTTAGGGGGCTACGAGCAGTACTTC
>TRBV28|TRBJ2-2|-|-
CASRHREFDTGELFF
TGTGCCAGCAGACACCGGGAATTCGACACCGGGGAGCTGTTTTTT
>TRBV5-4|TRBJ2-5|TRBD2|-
CASSSHPGAGGETQYF
TGTGCCAGCAGCTCCCACCCCGGGGCGGGAGGAGAGACCCAGTACTTC
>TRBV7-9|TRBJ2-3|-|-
CASSLVTLDGTDTQYF
TGTGCCAGCAGCTTAGTCACACTAGACGGTACAGATACGCAGTATTTT
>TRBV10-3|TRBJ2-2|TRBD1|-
CATRTGQAGELFF
TGTGCCACTCGGACAGGTCAGGCCGGGGAGCTGTTTTTT
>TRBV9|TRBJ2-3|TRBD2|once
CASSVTAAGGTTDTQYF
TGTGCCAGCAGCGTTACGGCTGCGGGAGGGACCACAGATACGCAGTATTTT
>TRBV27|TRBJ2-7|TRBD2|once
CASKPGLAAPEQYF
TGTGCCAGCAAACCGGGACTAGCGGCCCCCGAGCAGTACTTC
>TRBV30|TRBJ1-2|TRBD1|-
CAWSVPDRGLYGYTF
TGTGCCTGGAGTGTACCGGACAGGGGGCTCTATGGCTACACCTTC
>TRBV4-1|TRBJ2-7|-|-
CASSGLRGGSSYEQYF
TGCGCCAGCAGCGGCCTGAGGGGGGGGAGCTCCTACGAGCAGTACTTC
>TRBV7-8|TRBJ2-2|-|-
CASSTAGGELFF
TGTGCCAGCAGCACCGCCGGTGGGGAGCTGTTTTTT